The 10 T cell receptor beta chains below were found in one sample sequenced in a study of molecular identifiers for immune sequencing clone quantification. TCRdb re-derived calls from the PCR reads in MiXCR, one entry per CDR3 protein. The data hold under 800,000 distinct CDR3 sequences, with approximately 24% observed a single time. The specimen sequenced was naive CD8+ T cells from blood, with Jurkat cell RNA spiked in. Subset meaning: FACS-sorted CD8+CD4-CCR7+CD45RA+ naive T cells. The source is a human donor in good health. Some libraries in this study had Jurkat cell RNA spiked in.

This clonotype has a count of ten or more. The chain joins TRBV6-2 or TRBV6-3 to TRBJ1-5; D is possibly TRBD1 (5 bases). Germline assignment: CDR1 MNHEY and CDR2 SVGEGT. The CDR3 is made up of 14 amino acids. V lost 5 bases and J lost 3, with 11 bases in between. CDR3: CASSPDRYNQPQHF. Written as DNA, the CDR3 is TGTGCCAGCAGTCCCGACAGATACAATCAGCCCCAGCATTTT.

Turning to this clonotype: Being one base from a much bigger clone, this may be a read error. V is TRBV3-1 and J is TRBJ2-5, with 14 bases aligning to TRBD2. Germline V gene sequence: CDR1 LGHDT, CDR2 YNNKEL (reference sequence). This CDR3 has 18 residues. CDR3 DNA sequence: TGTACCAGCAGCCATGGACTAGCGGGAGGCTCCGGGGGAGAGACCCAGTACTTC. Protein product: CTSSHGLAGGSGGETQYF.

This clonotype was recorded at least ten times. The chain combines TRBV5-6 with TRBJ1-1; D is unresolved. Trimming stripped 1 base from V and 7 bases from J, with 11 bases between. Germline loops: CDR1 SGHDT, CDR2 YYEEEE. This CDR3 contains 13 residues. CDR3 in amino acids: CASSLYMADEAFF. In DNA form, the CDR3 reads TGTGCCAGCAGCTTGTATATGGCAGATGAAGCTTTCTTT.

The rearrangement uses TRBV7-2 and TRBJ1-1, with 7 bases matching TRBD1. Germline V lookup: CDR1 SGHTA, CDR2 FQGNSA. The CDR3 contains 15 residues. Trimming cost V 2 bases and J 4 bases; bases outside gene matches: 7. This CDR3 is CASSLTSGGITEAFF. CDR3 DNA sequence: TGTGCCAGCAGCTTAACCTCAGGGGGGATCACTGAAGCTTTCTTT.

This clonotype was recorded at least ten times. The gene calls are TRBV19 and TRBJ2-4, with D unclear. Germline V lookup: CDR1 LNHDA, CDR2 SQIVND (reference sequence). Trimming took 4 bases from V and 0 from J, leaving 13 bases between them. The CDR3 covers 16 residues. Written as DNA, the CDR3 is TGTGCCAGTAGTACTGGAAGTGCCTCAGCCAAAAACATTCAGTACTTC. This encodes CASSTGSASAKNIQYF. Complete variable domain (other parts from reference TRBV19 and TRBJ2-4): DGGITQSPKYLFRKEGQNVTLSCEQNLNHDAMYWYRQDPGQGLRLIYYSQIVNDFQKGDIAEGYSVSREKKESFPLTVTSAQKNPTAFYLCASSTGSASAKNIQYFGAGTRLSVL.

As concerns this clonotype: A clone one base away is much larger, so this may be a read error. The chain joins TRBV7-2 to TRBJ1-4; TRBD1 might be the D (5 bases). In germline, CDR1 is SGHTA, CDR2 FQGNSA. The CDR3 consists of 16 residues. The CDR3 DNA reads as TGTGTCAGCAGCCCGGGACCGGGGGAACCTAATGAAAAACTGTTTTTT. This encodes CVSSPGPGEPNEKLFF.

The chain employs TRBV7-9 and TRBJ2-1; 8 bases agree with TRBD2. The CDR3 covers 13 residues. Germline trimming cut 5 bases from V and 15 bases from J; bases unmatched to any gene: 12. CDR1 is SEHNR, CDR2 FQNEAQ, per germline (reference sequence). Written as DNA, the CDR3 is TGTGCCAGCAGCACCGCATTAGCGGGAATGTTGTTCTTC. This gives the protein CASSTALAGMLFF.

This clonotype was recorded many times. J is TRBJ2-7 and V is TRBV27; maybe TRBD1 (6 bases). Germline loops: CDR1 MNHEY, CDR2 SMNVEV (reference sequence). The CDR3 spans 13 residues. The ends were cut back, 4 bases at V and 2 bases at J, with 9 bases in the middle. CDR3 DNA sequence: TGTGCCAGCAGTTACACAGGGACCTACGAGCAGTACTTC. Its protein product is CASSYTGTYEQYF.

The chain joins TRBV4-2 to TRBJ2-7, with 8 positions matching TRBD2. The CDR3 is made up of 16 amino acids. The germline V gene encodes CDR1 LGHNA and CDR2 YNFKEQ. Trimming took 4 bases from V and 5 from J; bases not matched to a gene: 13. CDR3 sequence: CASSPNSRREGHEQYF. The CDR3 nucleotides are TGTGCCAGCAGCCCAAATAGTCGACGGGAGGGGCACGAGCAGTACTTC.

This clonotype was detected many times. This chain connects TRBV7-2 to TRBJ2-7; D gene unclear. The V end was cut by 5 bases, the J end by 3 bases, with 11 bases between. The CDR3 sequence is 13 residues long. The V gene's germline CDR1 is SGHTA and CDR2 FQGNSA. The CDR3: CASSPVGYYEQYF. The CDR3 region has the DNA TGTGCCAGCAGCCCAGTCGGCTACTACGAGCAGTACTTC.